The present T cell receptor beta chain was sequenced within a study of T cell repertoires in cytomegalovirus infection. Concerning this clonotype itself: Antigen specificity is unknown.

CDR1 SGHVS and CDR2 FNYEAQ come from the germline V gene. V was cut by 4 bases and J by 5 bases, with 15 bases left in between. There are 15 residues in the CDR3. Each CDR3 protein is one row after TCRdb ran MiXCR on the reads. The table shows 650,000 to 900,000 distinct CDR3 sequences, with around 29% occurring only once. Sequencing was performed on cultured CD8+ T cells from PBMCs, taken from culture after CMV antigen stimulation. This sequence joins TRBV7-6 and TRBJ2-4, with D possibly TRBD2 on 7 matching bases. The TCR comes from a human donor in good health (CMV status not recorded). Some clones in this sample may be carry-over from other donors' samples. Written as DNA, the CDR3 is TGTGCCAGCAGCTCGCTGGGGGGGCCAGAAAACATTCAGTACTTC. Translation gives CASSSLGGPENIQYF.